The rows below give T cell receptor beta chains drawn from one sample of a study of identical twins. TCRdb recomputed calls from the 5' RACE reads with MiXCR, one row per CDR3 protein. The sample has about 890,000 distinct CDR3 sequences, 9% to 15% seen once; the top ten hold 1.5% to 2%. In addition, the sample was reused for a study of yellow fever vaccine responses in identical twins.

Material for sequencing was PBMCs. These receptors originate from a woman aged 18-29 years in good health. Both conserved end residues are part of each CDR3. The D gene is left open where the match is weak. Not all rows give a size; the values are once, few, many and, for expanded clones, a class.

-	few	TRBV10-2	TRBJ2-5	CATIPRLRGTAPQETQYF	TGCGCCACCATACCACGACTTCGGGGGACGGCCCCTCAAGAGACCCAGTACTTC
TRBD1	-	TRBV7-2	TRBJ2-7	CASSLGQGVLEQYF	TGTGCCAGCAGCCTTGGACAGGGGGTGTTAGAGCAGTACTTC
TRBD2	few	TRBV5-1	TRBJ2-7	CASSLSGDPIFPSSYEQYF	TGCGCCAGCAGCTTGAGCGGGGACCCAATTTTTCCAAGCTCCTACGAGCAGTACTTC
-	many	TRBV12-3/TRBV12-4	TRBJ2-2	CASSLRETGELFF	TGTGCCAGCAGTTTAAGGGAGACCGGGGAGCTGTTTTTT
TRBD1	many	TRBV12-3/TRBV12-4	TRBJ1-6	CASSFGTGASPLHF	TGTGCCAGCAGTTTCGGGACAGGGGCATCACCCCTCCACTTT
-	-	TRBV10-1	TRBJ2-2	CASSEIGGELFF	TGCGCCAGCAGTGAGATTGGCGGGGAGCTGTTTTTT
-	-	TRBV3-1	TRBJ2-1	CASSQEGRGTRTGGEQFF	TGTGCCAGCAGCCAAGAGGGGCGGGGGACACGTACAGGGGGTGAGCAGTTCTTC
TRBD1	-	TRBV5-1	TRBJ1-4	CASSPEGTGNEKLFF	TGCGCCAGCAGCCCCGAGGGGACAGGGAACGAAAAACTGTTTTTT
TRBD2	few	TRBV29-1	TRBJ2-1	CSVEGAGLAGINEQFF	TGCAGCGTTGAAGGCGCGGGGCTAGCGGGAATCAATGAGCAGTTCTTC
-	many	TRBV5-5	TRBJ1-5	CASSFQGHQPQHF	TGTGCCAGCAGCTTCCAGGGACATCAGCCCCAGCATTTT
-	-	TRBV3-1	TRBJ2-6	CASSQVARSGANVLTF	TGTGCCAGCAGCCAAGTAGCCCGCTCTGGGGCCAACGTCCTGACTTTC
-	few	TRBV20-1	TRBJ1-5	CSANPSNQPQHF	TGCAGTGCCAACCCGAGCAATCAGCCCCAGCATTTT
TRBD2	-	TRBV6-1	TRBJ2-5	CASKRTSGSLQETQYF	TGTGCCAGCAAGAGGACTAGCGGGAGTTTGCAAGAGACCCAGTACTTC
TRBD1	-	TRBV20-1	TRBJ2-7	CSALRQGLLYEQYF	TGCAGTGCTCTCCGACAGGGGCTCTTGTACGAGCAGTACTTC
-	few	TRBV5-1	TRBJ1-6	CASSLEGFDSPLHF	TGCGCCAGCAGCTTGGAAGGGTTTGATTCACCCCTCCACTTT
-	-	TRBV6-1	TRBJ1-5	CASSNLGLSGQPQHF	TGTGCCAGCAGCAACCTGGGACTCTCAGGGCAGCCCCAGCATTTT
-	few	TRBV10-3	TRBJ2-1	CAISAEYNEQFF	TGTGCCATCAGCGCGGAATACAATGAGCAGTTCTTC